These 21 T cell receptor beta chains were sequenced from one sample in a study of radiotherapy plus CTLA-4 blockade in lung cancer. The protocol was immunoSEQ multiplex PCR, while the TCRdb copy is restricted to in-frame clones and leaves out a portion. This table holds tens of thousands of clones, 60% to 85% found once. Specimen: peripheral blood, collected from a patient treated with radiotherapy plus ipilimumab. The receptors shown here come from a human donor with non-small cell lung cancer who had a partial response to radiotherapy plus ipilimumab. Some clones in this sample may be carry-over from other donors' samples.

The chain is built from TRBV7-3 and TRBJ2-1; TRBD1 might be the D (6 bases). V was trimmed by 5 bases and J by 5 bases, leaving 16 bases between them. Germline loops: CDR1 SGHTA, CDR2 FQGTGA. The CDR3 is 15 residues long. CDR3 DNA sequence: TGTGCCAGCAGCGAGGGGGAGCTCGAGAACAATGAGCAGTTCTTC. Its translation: CASSEGELENNEQFF.

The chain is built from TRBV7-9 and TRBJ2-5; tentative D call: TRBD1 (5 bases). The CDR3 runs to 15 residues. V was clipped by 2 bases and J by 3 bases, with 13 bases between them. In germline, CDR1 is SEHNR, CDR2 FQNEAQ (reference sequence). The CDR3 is CASSLRRQTKETQYF. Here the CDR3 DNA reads TGTGCCAGCAGCTTACGGCGACAGACCAAAGAGACCCAGTACTTC.

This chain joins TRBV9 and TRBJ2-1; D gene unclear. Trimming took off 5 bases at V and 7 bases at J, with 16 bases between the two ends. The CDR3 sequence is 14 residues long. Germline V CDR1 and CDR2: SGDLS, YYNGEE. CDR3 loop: CASSAPNKRNEQFF. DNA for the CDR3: TGTGCCAGCAGTGCTCCTAACAAGCGTAATGAGCAGTTCTTC. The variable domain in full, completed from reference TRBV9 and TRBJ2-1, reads DSGVTQTPKHLITATGQRVTLRCSPRSGDLSVYWYQQSLDQGLQFLIQYYNGEERAKGNILERFSAQQFPDLHSELNLSSLELGDSALYFCASSAPNKRNEQFFGPGTRLTVL.

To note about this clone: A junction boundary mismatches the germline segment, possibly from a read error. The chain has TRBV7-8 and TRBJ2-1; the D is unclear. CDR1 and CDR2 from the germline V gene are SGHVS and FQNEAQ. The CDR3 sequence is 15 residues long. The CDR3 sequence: CASSLDGLSYNEQFF. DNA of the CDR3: TGTGCCAGCAGTTTAGATGGCCTTTCCTACAATGAGCAGTTCTTC.

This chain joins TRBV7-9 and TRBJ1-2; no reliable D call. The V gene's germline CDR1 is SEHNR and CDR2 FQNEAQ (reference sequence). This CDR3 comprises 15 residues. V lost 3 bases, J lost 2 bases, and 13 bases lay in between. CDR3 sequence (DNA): TGTGCCAGCAGCTTCCCAGGAGGACCAAACTATGGCTACACCTTC. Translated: CASSFPGGPNYGYTF.

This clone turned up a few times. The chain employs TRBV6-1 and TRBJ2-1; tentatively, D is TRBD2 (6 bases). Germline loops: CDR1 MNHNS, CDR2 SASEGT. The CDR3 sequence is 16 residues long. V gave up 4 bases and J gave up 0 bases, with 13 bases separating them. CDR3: CASSASWRGSYNEQFF. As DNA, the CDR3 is TGTGCCAGCAGTGCATCGTGGCGGGGCTCCTACAATGAGCAGTTCTTC.

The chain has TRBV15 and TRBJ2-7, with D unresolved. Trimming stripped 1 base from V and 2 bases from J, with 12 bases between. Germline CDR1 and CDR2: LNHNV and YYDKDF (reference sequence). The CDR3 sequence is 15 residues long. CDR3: CATSRAIDSAYEQYF. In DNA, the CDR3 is TGTGCCACCAGCAGAGCCATTGACTCAGCCTACGAGCAGTACTTC. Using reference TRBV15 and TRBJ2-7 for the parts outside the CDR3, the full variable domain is DAMVIQNPRYQVTQFGKPVTLSCSQTLNHNVMYWYQQKSSQAPKLLFHYYDKDFNNEADTPDNFQSRRPNTSFCFLDIRSPGLGDTAMYLCATSRAIDSAYEQYFGPGTRLTVT.

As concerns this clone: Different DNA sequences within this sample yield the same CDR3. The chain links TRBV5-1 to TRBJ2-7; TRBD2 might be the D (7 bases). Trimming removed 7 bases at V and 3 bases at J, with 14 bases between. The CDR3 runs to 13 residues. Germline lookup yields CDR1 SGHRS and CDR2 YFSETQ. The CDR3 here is CASRLRGGYEQYF. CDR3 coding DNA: TGCGCCAGCCGATTGAGGGGGGGCTACGAGCAGTACTTC.

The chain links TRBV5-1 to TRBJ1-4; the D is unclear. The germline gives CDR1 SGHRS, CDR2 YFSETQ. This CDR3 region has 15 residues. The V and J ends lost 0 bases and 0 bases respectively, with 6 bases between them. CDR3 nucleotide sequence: TGCGCCAGCAGCTTGGCCGGGGCAACTAATGAAAAACTGTTTTTT. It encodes CASSLAGATNEKLFF.

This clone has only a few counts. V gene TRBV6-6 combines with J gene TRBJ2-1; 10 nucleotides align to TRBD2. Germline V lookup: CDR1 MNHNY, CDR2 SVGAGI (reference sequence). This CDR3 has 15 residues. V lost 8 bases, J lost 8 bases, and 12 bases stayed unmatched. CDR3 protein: CASDGERGGRDEQFF. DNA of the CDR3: TGTGCCAGCGACGGGGAGCGGGGGGGCCGTGATGAGCAGTTCTTC.

The CDR3 sequence is CASSLAGGSTNEKLFF. CDR3 nucleotide sequence: TGCGCCAGCAGCTTGGCAGGGGGCTCGACTAATGAAAAACTGTTTTTT. J is TRBJ1-4 and V is TRBV5-1; 8 positions match TRBD1. V lost 0 bases, J lost 2 bases, and 3 bases stayed unmatched. Per the germline V gene, CDR1 is SGHRS and CDR2 is YFSETQ. The CDR3 sequence is 16 residues long.

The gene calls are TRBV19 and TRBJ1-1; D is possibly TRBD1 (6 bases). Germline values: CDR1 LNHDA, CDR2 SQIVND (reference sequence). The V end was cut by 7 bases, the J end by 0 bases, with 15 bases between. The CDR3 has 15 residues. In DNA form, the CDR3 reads TGTGCCAGTAACCGAGGACAGTTCATGAACACTGAAGCTTTCTTT. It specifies CASNRGQFMNTEAFF.

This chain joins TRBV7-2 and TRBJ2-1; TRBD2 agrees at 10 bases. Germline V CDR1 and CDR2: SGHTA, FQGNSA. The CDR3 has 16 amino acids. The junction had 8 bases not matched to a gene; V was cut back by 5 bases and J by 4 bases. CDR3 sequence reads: CASSTRRTSGYNEQFF. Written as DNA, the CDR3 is TGTGCCAGCAGCACCCGCCGGACTAGCGGTTACAATGAGCAGTTCTTC.

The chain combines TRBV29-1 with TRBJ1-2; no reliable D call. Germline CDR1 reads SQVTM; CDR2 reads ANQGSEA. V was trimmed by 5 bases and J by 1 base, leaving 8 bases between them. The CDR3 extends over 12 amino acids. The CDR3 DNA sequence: TGCAGCGTTCAACGGAGTAACTATGGCTACACCTTC. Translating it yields CSVQRSNYGYTF.

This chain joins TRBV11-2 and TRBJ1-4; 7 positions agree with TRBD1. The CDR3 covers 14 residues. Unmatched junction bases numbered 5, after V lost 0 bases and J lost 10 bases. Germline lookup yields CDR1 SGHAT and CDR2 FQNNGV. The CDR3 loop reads CASSLEGQRLKLFF. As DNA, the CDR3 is TGTGCCAGCAGCTTAGAGGGACAGCGGTTAAAACTGTTTTTT. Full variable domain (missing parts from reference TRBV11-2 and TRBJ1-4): EAGVAQSPRYKIIEKRQSVAFWCNPISGHATLYWYQQILGQGPKLLIQFQNNGVVDDSQLPKDRFSAERLKGVDSTLKIQPAKLEDSAVYLCASSLEGQRLKLFFGSGTQLSVL.

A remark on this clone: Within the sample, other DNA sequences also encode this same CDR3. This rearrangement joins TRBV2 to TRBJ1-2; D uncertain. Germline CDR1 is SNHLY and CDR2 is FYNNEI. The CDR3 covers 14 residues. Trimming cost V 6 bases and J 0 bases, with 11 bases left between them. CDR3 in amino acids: CASSPETTNYGYTF. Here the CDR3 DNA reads TGTGCCAGCAGCCCAGAGACAACTAACTATGGCTACACCTTC.

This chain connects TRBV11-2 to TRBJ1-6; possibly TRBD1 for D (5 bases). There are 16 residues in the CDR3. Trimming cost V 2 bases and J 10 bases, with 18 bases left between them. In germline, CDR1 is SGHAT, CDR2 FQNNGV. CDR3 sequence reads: CASSLITGRVESPLHF. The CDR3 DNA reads TGTGCCAGCAGCTTAATTACTGGCAGGGTGGAGTCACCCCTCCACTTT.

CDR3 nucleotide sequence: TGTGCCAGCAGCGCGGGGGGGGACAGGGGCTACGAGCAGTACTTC. The encoded protein is CASSAGGDRGYEQYF. This chain joins TRBV9 and TRBJ2-7, with 10 bases lining up with TRBD1. The V gene end was trimmed by 3 bases and the J gene end by 3 bases; junction bases not matched to a gene: 6. The CDR3 totals 15 residues. CDR1 SGDLS and CDR2 YYNGEE come from the germline V gene.

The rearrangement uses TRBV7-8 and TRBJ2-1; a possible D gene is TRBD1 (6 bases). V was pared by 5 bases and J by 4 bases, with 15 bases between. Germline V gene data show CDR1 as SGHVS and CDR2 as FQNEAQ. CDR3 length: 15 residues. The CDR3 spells CASSRLMDRYNEQFF. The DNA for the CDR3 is TGTGCCAGCAGCCGATTGATGGACAGATACAATGAGCAGTTCTTC. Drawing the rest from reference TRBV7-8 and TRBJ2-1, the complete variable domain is GAGVSQSPRYKVAKRGQDVALRCDPISGHVSLFWYQQALGQGPEFLTYFQNEAQLDKSGLPSDRFFAERPEGSVSTLKIQRTQQEDSAVYLCASSRLMDRYNEQFFGPGTRLTVL.

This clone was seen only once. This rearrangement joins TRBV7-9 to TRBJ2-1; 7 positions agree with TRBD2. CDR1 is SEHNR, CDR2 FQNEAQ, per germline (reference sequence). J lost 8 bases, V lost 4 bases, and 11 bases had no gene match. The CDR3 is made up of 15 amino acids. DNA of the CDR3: TGTGCCAGCAGCTCTTATGGGGGAGGGAGGGATGAGCAGTTCTTC. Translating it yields CASSSYGGGRDEQFF. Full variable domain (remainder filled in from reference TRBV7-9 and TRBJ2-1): DTGVSQNPRHKITKRGQNVTFRCDPISEHNRLYWYRQTLGQGPEFLTYFQNEAQLEKSRLLSDRFSAERPKGSFSTLEIQRTEQGDSAMYLCASSSYGGGRDEQFFGPGTRLTVL.

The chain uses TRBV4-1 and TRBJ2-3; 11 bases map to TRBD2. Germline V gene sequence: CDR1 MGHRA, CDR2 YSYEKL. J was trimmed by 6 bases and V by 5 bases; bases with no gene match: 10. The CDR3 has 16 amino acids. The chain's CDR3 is CASSVRLAGLLDTQYF. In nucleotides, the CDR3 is TGCGCCAGCAGCGTCCGACTAGCGGGACTATTGGATACGCAGTATTTT.